Following are 32 T cell receptor beta chains from one sample sequenced in a study of tumor-infiltrating lymphocytes in primary liver carcinoma. The template, 500 ng total RNA, yielded TCR beta cDNA made with a constant-region primer. For TCR beta, libraries were produced by three nested multiplex PCR rounds using slightly modified ARM-PCR. Use of TRBV1-TRBV30 forward primers with a C-beta reverse primer characterized the first two PCR rounds, which lasted around 11 cycles each. Each CDR3 protein is one row after TCRdb ran MiXCR on the multiplex PCR reads. The sample holds about 310,000 distinct CDR3 sequences, 45% to 70% seen once. Germline DNA was also extracted, with blood RNA taken from unsorted whole blood. Sequenced sample: peripheral blood. The origin of the receptors is a woman under 40 with primary liver carcinoma and hepatitis B virus infection.

At least ten counts were recorded for this clonotype. The chain carries TRBV12-3 or TRBV12-4 and TRBJ2-1, with no clear D. The CDR3 is made up of 18 amino acids. The germline V and J ends were trimmed by 3 bases and 1 base, with 19 bases remaining between them. CDR3 residues: CASSLDRLGLESYNEQFF. As DNA, the CDR3 is TGTGCCAGCAGTTTGGATCGCTTAGGGCTAGAATCCTACAATGAGCAGTTCTTC.

A remark on this clonotype: The germline gene is not matched at one end of the junction; a read error may be the cause. V is TRBV29-1 and J is TRBJ2-5; D may be TRBD2 (6 bases). CDR3 length: 15 amino acids. Germline-derived CDR1 and CDR2 are SQVTM and ANQGSEA. The CDR3 nucleotides are TGCAGCGCTCATTGGGCGGGATGGTTCGGAGAGACCCAATACTTC. Encoded protein: CSAHWAGWFGETQYF.

V is TRBV28 and J is TRBJ2-7; 8 positions agree with TRBD1. V lost 7 bases and J lost 1; bases outside the gene matches: 12. The CDR3 extends over 16 amino acids. Per germline, CDR1 MDHEN and CDR2 SYDVKM. CDR3 nucleotide sequence: TGTGCCAGCACCAAACGAGGGGACAGGAGTTCCTACGAGCAGTACTTC. Translation gives CASTKRGDRSSYEQYF. Filled out from reference TRBV28 and TRBJ2-7, the complete variable domain reads DVKVTQSSRYLVKRTGEKVFLECVQDMDHENMFWYRQDPGLGLRLIYFSYDVKMKEKGDIPEGYSVSREKKERFSLILESASTNQTSMYLCASTKRGDRSSYEQYFGPGTRLTVT.

This clonotype was seen more than once but under ten times. The J gene is TRBJ2-7, the V gene TRBV5-6, with 7 bases matching TRBD2. The CDR3 loop spans 15 amino acids. Germline V CDR1 and CDR2: SGHDT, YYEEEE. The V and J ends lost 2 bases and 7 bases, in that order; junction bases with no gene match: 12. The CDR3 region is CASSFSPAGVVEQYF. CDR3 DNA sequence: TGTGCCAGCAGCTTTTCGCCTGCGGGAGTCGTTGAGCAGTACTTC.

Comment on this clonotype: It is likely a read error, because the conserved phenylalanine at the end of the CDR3 is missing. The V call is TRBV7-8, the J call TRBJ2-5; D remains unclear. The CDR3 is 15 residues long. Looked up from germline, CDR1 is SGHVS and CDR2 is FQNEAQ. Trimming removed 5 bases from V and 2 bases from J, with 15 bases in between. CDR3 region: CASSQSQAVQETQYL. The CDR3, as DNA: TGTGCCAGCAGCCAATCTCAGGCAGTGCAAGAGACCCAGTACCTC.

As to this clonotype: This clone may be a read error of a much larger clone one base away. In this CDR3 the conserved last residue, phenylalanine or tryptophan, is missing, so a read error is likely. The V call is TRBV4-3, the J call TRBJ2-7; 7 bases line up with TRBD2. This CDR3 is 13 amino acids long. Germline CDR1 LGHNA, CDR2 YSLEER. V lost 4 bases, J lost 6 bases, and 6 bases stayed unmatched. The CDR3 region has the DNA TGCGCCAGCAGCCGAGGACTAGACGGCGAGCAGTACTAC. Protein product: CASSRGLDGEQYY.

The CDR3 bases are TGTGCCAGCGCCCCATGGGTGGGGGCGCGGACCGGGGAGCTGTTTTTT. Its protein is CASAPWVGARTGELFF. The V and J genes are TRBV28 and TRBJ2-2, with D perhaps TRBD1 (6 bases). Germline lookup yields CDR1 MDHEN and CDR2 SYDVKM. This CDR3 contains 16 residues. Trimming removed 8 bases from V and 5 bases from J, with 21 bases in between.

This clonotype has just a few counts. This chain uses TRBV5-6 with TRBJ2-1; D is perhaps TRBD1 (6 bases). Trimming took off 6 bases at V and 2 bases at J, with 9 bases between the two ends. CDR1 is SGHDT and CDR2 is YYEEEE in the germline V gene. There are 13 residues in the CDR3. The CDR3 loop is CASKNRAYNEQFF. The CDR3 DNA is TGTGCCAGCAAGAACAGGGCCTACAATGAGCAGTTCTTC.

In this sample, this clonotype turned up once. Since no conserved phenylalanine or tryptophan closes the CDR3, a read error is the likely cause. CDR3 sequence reads: CTSSNTGYGTNTQYY. The CDR3 nucleotides are TGTACCAGCAGCAACACAGGTTATGGCACAAATACGCAGTATTAT. The rearrangement joins TRBV13 to TRBJ2-3; D possibly corresponds to TRBD1 (5 bases). The CDR3 contains 15 residues. Per the germline V gene, CDR1 is PRHDT and CDR2 is FYEKMQ (reference sequence).

This clonotype was recorded at least ten times. The V call is TRBV14, the J call TRBJ1-1; D is perhaps TRBD1 (5 bases). The CDR3 extends over 13 amino acids. Trimming left V 4 bases short and J 1 base short, with 7 bases between. CDR1 is SGHDN and CDR2 is FVKESK in the germline V gene. CDR3 residues: CASSRDPNTEAFF. The CDR3 nucleotides read TGTGCCAGCAGCCGGGACCCGAACACTGAAGCTTTCTTT.

The chain joins TRBV9 to TRBJ1-4; D gene ambiguous. V gave up 4 bases and J gave up 7 bases, with 17 bases separating them. CDR3 length: 15 amino acids. From germline, CDR1 is SGDLS and CDR2 YYNGEE. CDR3 sequence: CASSKPGVESEKLFF. The CDR3 region has the DNA TGTGCCAGCAGCAAGCCTGGGGTAGAGTCTGAAAAACTGTTTTTT. Based on the CDR3 plus reference TRBV9 and TRBJ1-4, the full variable domain is DSGVTQTPKHLITATGQRVTLRCSPRSGDLSVYWYQQSLDQGLQFLIQYYNGEERAKGNILERFSAQQFPDLHSELNLSSLELGDSALYFCASSKPGVESEKLFFGSGTQLSVL.

This clonotype appeared many times. The chain links TRBV29-1 to TRBJ2-7; 7 bases are shared with TRBD1. V dropped 6 bases and J dropped 2; count of bases not matched to a gene: 10. Per the germline V gene, CDR1 is SQVTM and CDR2 is ANQGSEA. This CDR3 is 14 amino acids long. CDR3 sequence: CSVSTGQRAYEQYF. DNA for the CDR3: TGCAGCGTATCTACGGGACAGAGAGCCTACGAGCAGTACTTC.

Notes on this clonotype: It is likely a read error, because the conserved phenylalanine at the end of the CDR3 is missing. The V gene is TRBV29-1, the J gene TRBJ2-2, with TRBD2 identical over 14 bases. Germline CDR1 reads SQVTM; CDR2 reads ANQGSEA. This CDR3 is built from 16 residues. This chain's CDR3 is CSATSGRASLTGELFS. The DNA of the CDR3 is TGCAGCGCGACTAGCGGGAGGGCCTCCCTCACCGGGGAACTGTTTTCT.

This clonotype has just a few counts. V is TRBV28 and J is TRBJ2-4; no clear D. Trimming cost V 5 bases and J 0 bases, with 11 bases left between them. The germline V gene has CDR1 MDHEN and CDR2 SYDVKM. This CDR3 has 15 residues. CDR3 sequence (DNA): TGTGCCAGCAGTACAGAGATTCTAGCCAAAAACATTCAGTACTTC. It translates to CASSTEILAKNIQYF.

Notes on this clonotype: A read error may explain this, as a much larger clone is one base away. Because the CDR3 is missing its conserved closing phenylalanine or tryptophan, this is likely a read error. This rearrangement joins TRBV29-1 to TRBJ2-2; D gene uncertain. The CDR3 contains 11 residues. Trimming took 6 bases from V and 4 from J, leaving 6 bases between them. From germline, CDR1 is SQVTM and CDR2 ANQGSEA. The CDR3 loop is CSVTGTGELFS. CDR3 DNA: TGCAGCGTAACGGGCACCGGGGAGCTGTTTTCT.

This clonotype has a single count. A much larger clonotype is one base distant, so this may be a read error. The rearrangement joins TRBV4-2 to TRBJ1-2, with D unclear. The V end was cut by 1 base, the J end by 8 bases, with 14 bases between. The CDR3 covers 14 residues. The V gene's germline CDR1 is LGHNA and CDR2 YNFKEQ. CDR3 sequence reads: CASSQARGLKGYTF. The CDR3 bases are TGTGCCAGCAGCCAAGCTCGGGGATTGAAGGGCTACACCTTC.

On this clonotype itself: At one end the junction does not follow the germline gene, possibly because of a read error. This rearrangement joins TRBV28 to TRBJ2-3; 15 bases agree with TRBD2. The CDR3 is 20 residues long. Germline lookup yields CDR1 MDHEN and CDR2 SYDVKM. Here the CDR3 reads CASSPFGLAGGPGGTDAQYF. CDR3 sequence (DNA): TGTGCCAGCAGTCCCTTTGGACTAGCGGGAGGGCCCGGCGGCACAGATGCGCAGTATTTT.

Concerning this clonotype: A much larger clone differs from this one at a single base, so this may be a read error. This chain joins TRBV5-1 and TRBJ2-7, with 8 bases aligning to TRBD1. Trimming at V came to 0 bases and at J to 8 bases, leaving 4 bases not matched to a gene. Germline CDR1 SGHRS, CDR2 YFSETQ. The CDR3 spans 13 residues. The CDR3 sequence: CASSLGDRRKQYF. The CDR3 DNA reads TGCGCCAGCAGCTTGGGGGACAGGAGAAAGCAGTACTTC.

This clonotype was counted a single time. This could be a read error, since a much larger clone is one nucleotide away. The chain recombines TRBV14 with TRBJ2-3; 7 positions agree with TRBD1. Germline trimming cut 8 bases from V and 3 bases from J; bases unmatched to any gene: 11. Looked up from germline, CDR1 is SGHDN and CDR2 is FVKESK. The CDR3 has 15 residues. The CDR3 spells CASGLQGILTDTQYF. DNA for the CDR3: TGTGCCAGCGGCTTACAGGGGATCCTAACAGATACGCAGTATTTT.

A few counts support this clonotype. DNA of the CDR3: TGTGCCAGCAGTTACTCAGCTGGGACCTACGAGCAGTACTTC. Its translation: CASSYSAGTYEQYF. This chain connects TRBV6-5 to TRBJ2-7; D call uncertain. Germline V gene sequence: CDR1 MNHEY, CDR2 SVGAGI. The length of the CDR3 is 14 residues. Trimming pared 0 bases from V and 2 bases from J, leaving 8 bases between.

The chain combines TRBV7-9 with TRBJ2-3; the match to TRBD2 covers 8 bases. Germline CDR1 is SEHNR and CDR2 is FQNEAQ (reference sequence). This CDR3 region has 16 residues. J gave up 5 bases and V 1 base, and 8 bases lay outside the gene matches. The CDR3 spells CASSLGPAGAEDTQYF. CDR3 coding DNA: TGTGCCAGCAGCTTAGGCCCAGCGGGAGCAGAAGATACGCAGTATTTT.

Turning to this clonotype: A junction end diverges from the germline sequence, so it may reflect a read error. The chain carries TRBV4-1 and TRBJ1-1, with unresolved D. The CDR3 sequence is 15 residues long. Germline V gives CDR1 MGHRA, CDR2 YSYEKL. The DNA for the CDR3 is TGCGCCAGCAACCAAGTGCCGAGGATGAACACTGAAGCTTTCTTT. Encoded protein: CASNQVPRMNTEAFF.

This clonotype was seen a handful of times. The chain couples TRBV5-5 to TRBJ1-3, with D perhaps matching TRBD1 (6 bases). The CDR3 spans 15 residues. V was shortened by 4 bases and J by 7 bases, with 18 bases between the two germline ends. Germline V gene sequence: CDR1 SGHKS, CDR2 YYEKEE (reference sequence). The CDR3 sequence is CASSNLQGQRNTIYF. CDR3 coding DNA: TGTGCCAGCAGCAACCTTCAGGGGCAAAGGAACACCATATATTTT.

This clonotype was detected ten times or more. The gene calls are TRBV29-1 and TRBJ2-3; either TRBD1 or TRBD2 may fit D (6 bases each). From germline, CDR1 is SQVTM and CDR2 ANQGSEA. This CDR3 contains 13 residues. V lost 6 bases and J lost 5, with 15 bases in between. The CDR3 DNA sequence: TGCAGCGTCGTAGGGGGAGGTATAGATACGCAGTATTTT. Translating gives CSVVGGGIDTQYF.

Notes on this clonotype: A much larger clone differs from this one at a single base, so this may be a read error. The chain couples TRBV6-2 or TRBV6-3 to TRBJ2-1; the D is unclear. The CDR3 spans 14 residues. V gave up 0 bases and J gave up 6 bases, with 9 bases separating them. Germline V gene lookup returns CDR1 MNHEY and CDR2 SVGEGT. DNA for the CDR3: TGTGCCAGCAGTTACTCTGACGTCCTCAATGAGCAGTTCTTC. This codes for CASSYSDVLNEQFF.

V is TRBV7-9 and J is TRBJ1-4, with 9 positions matching TRBD1. Germline V lookup: CDR1 SEHNR, CDR2 FQNEAQ (reference sequence). V shed 3 bases, J shed 5 bases, and the junction held 7 bases outside the gene matches. CDR3 length: 16 amino acids. The CDR3 spells CASSLRWTGENEKLFF. The CDR3 nucleotides read TGTGCCAGCAGCTTGCGTTGGACAGGGGAAAATGAAAAACTGTTTTTT.

In its sample, this clonotype was seen many times. The chain combines TRBV12-5 with TRBJ2-1, with TRBD1 matching over 10 bases. CDR1 and CDR2 (germline): LGHNT, FRNRAP. V shed 1 base, J shed 0 bases, and the junction held 18 bases outside the gene matches. The CDR3 spans 22 residues. In DNA, the CDR3 is TGTGCTAGTGGTTTGGGCCATGGGGACAGGGGAAAAGCTAAGAGCTCCTACAATGAGCAGTTCTTC. Protein product: CASGLGHGDRGKAKSSYNEQFF.

Of note for this clonotype: Since the CDR3 does not end with the conserved phenylalanine or tryptophan, this likely comes from a read error. No DNA is shown, since the ends of the CDR3 on it are uncertain; the CDR3 is the one TCRdb lists. The J gene is TRBJ2-3, the V gene TRBV29-1; the D call TRBD2 from the table was never checked on the DNA. From germline, CDR1 is SQVTM and CDR2 ANQGSEA. The CDR3 has 17 amino acids, counting both end residues. This CDR3 is CSVTGLADLPHTDTQYI.

V and J are TRBV29-1 and TRBJ2-1, with D perhaps TRBD2 (5 bases). The CDR3 is 16 residues long. Germline V gives CDR1 SQVTM, CDR2 ANQGSEA. Trimming pared 2 bases from V and 5 bases from J, leaving 19 bases between. CDR3 nucleotides: TGCAGCGTTGAAACTACCCTGGGAGTTAGGAACAATGAGCAGTTCTTC. Translating gives CSVETTLGVRNNEQFF.

In regard to this clonotype: This may be a read error, as it is one base from a much larger clone. V usage is TRBV12-3 or TRBV12-4 and J usage is TRBJ1-5; 8 bases align to TRBD1. The DNA matches TRBJ2-3 better at its end, which makes the J call doubtful. This CDR3 has 15 amino acids. The CDR3: CASSLSDRVGQPQYF. CDR3 DNA: TGTGCCAGCAGTTTATCGGACAGGGTAGGGCAGCCCCAGTATTTT.

This clonotype turned up a few times. The chain combines TRBV6-6 with TRBJ2-3; the D gene is possibly TRBD1 (6 bases). The CDR3 totals 16 residues. The V end lost 0 bases, the J end lost 1 base, and 11 bases lay between the germline ends. The V gene's germline CDR1 is MNHNY and CDR2 SVGAGI (reference sequence). The CDR3 DNA sequence: TGTGCCAGCAGTTACTCGCAGGGGTTGGGCACAGATACGCAGTATTTT. This gives the protein CASSYSQGLGTDTQYF.

The genes are TRBV21-1 and TRBJ1-2. TRBV21-1 corresponds to a pseudogene. The CDR3 consists of 9 residues. In nucleotides, the CDR3 is TGTCCCCAGATTGGTGGCTACACCTTC. It yields the protein CPQIGGYTF.